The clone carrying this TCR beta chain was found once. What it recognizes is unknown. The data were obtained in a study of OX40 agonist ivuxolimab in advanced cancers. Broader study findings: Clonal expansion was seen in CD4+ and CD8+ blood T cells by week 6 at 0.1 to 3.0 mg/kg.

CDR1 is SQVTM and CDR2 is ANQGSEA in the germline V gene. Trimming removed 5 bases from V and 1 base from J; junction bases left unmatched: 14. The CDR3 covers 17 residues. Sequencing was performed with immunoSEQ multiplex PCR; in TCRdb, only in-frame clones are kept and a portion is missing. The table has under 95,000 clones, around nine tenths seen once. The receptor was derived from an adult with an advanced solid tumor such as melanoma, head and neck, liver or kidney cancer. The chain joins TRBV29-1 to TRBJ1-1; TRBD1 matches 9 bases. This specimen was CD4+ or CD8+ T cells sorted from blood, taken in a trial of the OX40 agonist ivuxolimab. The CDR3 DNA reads TGCAGCGTTTATATAAGGGGGGGACAGGGATCGAACACTGAAGCTTTCTTT. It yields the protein CSVYIRGGQGSNTEAFF.